This is a list of T cell receptor beta chains from one sample in a study of blood T cell repertoires in COVID-19. Here immunoSEQ multiplex PCR was the method, and the copy in TCRdb shows in-frame clones only, minus some. The sample records approximately 290,000 clones, approximately 86% being singletons. Sequencing was done on a sample of peripheral blood. These receptor sequences come from a man aged 18 to 35 with active or convalescent COVID-19. CDR3s include the opening cysteine and the closing phenylalanine or tryptophan. D genes are given only for firm matches. Size is stated for part of the rows, as once, few or many counts, or as a class when the clone is expanded.

clone_size j_call v_call d_call cdr3_nt cdr3_aa
NA TRBJ2-7 TRBV27 TRBD2 TGTGCCAGCAGTCCAGGACTAGTCGAGCAGTACTTC CASSPGLVEQYF
NA TRBJ1-5 TRBV2 NA TGTGCCAGCAGGCGTACAGGTTCGGGGGGCAATCAGCCCCAGCATTTT CASRRTGSGGNQPQHF
NA TRBJ1-6 TRBV6-4 NA TGTGCCAGCAGCCCGGGAGGGGCAGGCAATTCACCCCTCCACTTT CASSPGGAGNSPLHF
NA TRBJ2-1 TRBV27 NA TGTGCCAGCAGTTTTGGGGCCACCAATGAGCAGTTCTTC CASSFGATNEQFF
NA TRBJ2-1 TRBV7-9 NA TGTGCCAGCAGCTTACATAGCTCCTACAATGAGCAGTTCTTC CASSLHSSYNEQFF
few TRBJ1-2 TRBV7-2 NA TGTGCCAGCAGCCCGGACGGGGGGCGCAACTATGGCTACACCTTC CASSPDGGRNYGYTF
NA TRBJ2-1 TRBV14 NA TGTGCCAGCAGCCAAGTCTGGGGGCTGGATGGTGAGCAGTTCTTC CASSQVWGLDGEQFF
NA TRBJ2-1 TRBV28 TRBD2 TGTGCCAGCAGGGAGGGGCTAGCGGCCTACAATGAGCAGTTCTTC CASREGLAAYNEQFF
NA TRBJ2-3 TRBV7-8 NA TGTGCCAGCAGCTTAACCCGGACTTCCACGGATACGCAGTATTTT CASSLTRTSTDTQYF
NA TRBJ1-5 TRBV19 TRBD1 TGTGCCAGTAGTATAGGGACAGGGCATCAGCCCCAGCATTTT CASSIGTGHQPQHF
once TRBJ1-1 TRBV29-1 NA TGCAGCGTTGACGGGACATCTGAAGCTTTCTTT CSVDGTSEAFF
NA TRBJ1-3 TRBV4-1 NA TGCGCCAGCAGCTCTCAAGCGCGGGGAGTATATTTT CASSSQARGVYF
NA TRBJ1-2 TRBV18 NA TGTGCCAGCTCACCAGAGAGCGGGGTCGGCTACACCTTC CASSPESGVGYTF
NA TRBJ2-7 TRBV5-1 TRBD2 TGCGCCAGCAGCCGGGGGACTAGCGGGGGGACCCAGTCCTACGAGCAGTACTTC CASSRGTSGGTQSYEQYF
NA TRBJ1-1 TRBV2 TRBD1 TGTGCCAGCAGGCTCAACAGGGGGCTAGAAGCTTTCTTT CASRLNRGLEAFF
NA TRBJ2-1 TRBV28 TRBD1 TGTGCCAGCAGTTGGGACAGGGATGGGAATGAGCAGTTCTTC CASSWDRDGNEQFF
NA TRBJ1-5 TRBV15 NA TGTGCCACCAGTGGAGGGGCCAGTAGCAATCAGCCCCAGCATTTT CATSGGASSNQPQHF
NA TRBJ2-5 TRBV5-1 NA TGCGCCAGCAGCTTGGGCGGGAACGTGCAAGAGACCCAGTACTTC CASSLGGNVQETQYF
NA TRBJ2-7 TRBV6-4 NA TGTGCCAGCAGTTTATGCGTCGGGGACATGGAAATCTACGAGCAGTACTTC CASSLCVGDMEIYEQYF
NA TRBJ1-5 TRBV7-8 NA TGTGCCAGCAGCTTAGTCGGGGTAGGAAGTCAGCCCCAGCATTTT CASSLVGVGSQPQHF
NA TRBJ2-1 TRBV10-1 NA TGCGCCAGCAGTGAGGGGGGGGGCCCCTACAATGAGCAGTTCTTC CASSEGGGPYNEQFF
NA TRBJ2-7 TRBV27 TRBD1 TGTGCCAGCAGTTTATTGGGGCAGGGGGTGGCGGAGCAGTACTTC CASSLLGQGVAEQYF
NA TRBJ2-3 TRBV19 TRBD2 TGTGCCAGTGGTTCTAGCGGAAGATACACAGATACGCAGTATTTT CASGSSGRYTDTQYF
NA TRBJ1-5 TRBV5-8 TRBD1 TGTGCCAGCAGCTCGATGATGGGGACAGGGGGCGTCCCTCCCCAGCATTTT CASSSMMGTGGVPPQHF
NA TRBJ2-2 TRBV5-1 NA TGCGCCAGCAGCTTGCGCCAGGGTATGCCCGGGGAGCTGTTTTTT CASSLRQGMPGELFF
once TRBJ1-1 TRBV7-3 NA TGTGCCAGCAGCCCCGGGTTGGGGAGGAACACTGAAGCTTTCTTT CASSPGLGRNTEAFF
few TRBJ2-1 TRBV5-4 NA TGTGCCAGCAGGGTCGTCAGCTCCTACAATGAGCAGTTCTTC CASRVVSSYNEQFF
NA TRBJ2-7 TRBV28 NA TGTGCCAGCAGTATCTTGGCGGATTCCTACGAGCAGTACTTC CASSILADSYEQYF
NA TRBJ1-6 TRBV5-1 NA TGCGCCAGCAGCGAGGTTCTCAATTCACCCCTCCACTTT CASSEVLNSPLHF
NA TRBJ2-3 TRBV7-9 TRBD1 TGTGCCAGCAGCCGAACGACAGGGGCGCGGGATACGCAGTATTTT CASSRTTGARDTQYF
once TRBJ2-6 TRBV4-1 NA TGCGCCAGCAGCCAAGACCCGGGGTTTGGGGCCAACGTCCTGACTTTC CASSQDPGFGANVLTF
once TRBJ2-7 TRBV5-1 TRBD1 TGCGCCAGCAGCTTGAGGGACAGAGCATCCGAGCAGTACTTC CASSLRDRASEQYF
few TRBJ2-4 TRBV25-1 NA TGTGCCAGCAGTGAAGGGGGGACCGTAAACATTCAGTACTTC CASSEGGTVNIQYF
few TRBJ2-2 TRBV11-3 NA TGTGCCAGCAGCCCAGAGAGCGATGACACCGGGGAGCTGTTTTTT CASSPESDDTGELFF
NA TRBJ2-1 TRBV7-2 NA TGTGCCAGCAGCTCAGGGGGGACCGACTACAATGAGCAGTTCTTC CASSSGGTDYNEQFF
NA TRBJ1-6 TRBV5-1 TRBD1 TGCGCCAGCAGCTTTTTAGGGGGCGAAGGATCACCCCTCCACTTT CASSFLGGEGSPLHF
NA TRBJ1-6 TRBV15 NA TGTGCCACCAGCGGTACGCGGCGTTCACCCCTCCACTTT CATSGTRRSPLHF
NA TRBJ1-1 TRBV5-1 NA TGCGCCAGCAGCTTAATGGACAGAGACACTGAAGCTTTCTTT CASSLMDRDTEAFF
once TRBJ1-3 TRBV5-1 TRBD1 TGCGCCAGCAGCTCGACAGGGGAAAGTGGAAACACCATATATTTT CASSSTGESGNTIYF
NA TRBJ1-6 TRBV4-1 NA TGCGCCAGCAGCCCGGGAGGCACGGTAAATTCACCCCTCCACTTT CASSPGGTVNSPLHF
NA TRBJ2-7 TRBV12-3/TRBV12-4 NA TGTGCCAGCAGTTTGGACAGAGAGCAGTACTTC CASSLDREQYF
NA TRBJ2-7 TRBV10-3 NA TGTGCCATCAAAGGGGACACGGCCTACGAGCAGTACTTC CAIKGDTAYEQYF